These T cell receptor beta chains were read from a single sample in a study of immune evolution from preneoplasia to lung adenocarcinoma. Here immunoSEQ multiplex PCR was the method, and the copy in TCRdb shows in-frame clones only, minus some. The profile shows about 4,300 clones, roughly 88% of them singletons. The source material was FFPE lung adenocarcinoma in situ tissue. Receptors were obtained from a person aged 60-79 years with lung adenocarcinoma. Both conserved end residues are part of each CDR3. Each record gives: D gene, clone size, V gene, J gene, CDR3 DNA, CDR3 protein. D genes are given only for firm matches. Part of the rows lack a size; the others show once, few, many or a class for expanded clones.

d_call: .
clone_size: .
v_call: TRBV6-1
j_call: TRBJ2-5
cdr3_nt: TGTGCCAGCAGTTGGCAGGGGCAAGAGACCCAGTACTTC
cdr3_aa: CASSWQGQETQYF

d_call: TRBD2
clone_size: .
v_call: TRBV11-2
j_call: TRBJ2-3
cdr3_nt: TGTGCCAGCAGCCGTCGGACTAGCGAGTCAGATACGCAGTATTTT
cdr3_aa: CASSRRTSESDTQYF

d_call: TRBD2
clone_size: once
v_call: TRBV6-5
j_call: TRBJ2-7
cdr3_nt: TGTGCCAGCAGCGGCGGGGGGGGCGCGGGGGAGCAGTACTTC
cdr3_aa: CASSGGGGAGEQYF

d_call: TRBD2
clone_size: .
v_call: TRBV10-3
j_call: TRBJ2-1
cdr3_nt: TGTGCCATCAGTGACGCGACTAGCGCCAATGAGCAGTTCTTC
cdr3_aa: CAISDATSANEQFF

d_call: .
clone_size: .
v_call: TRBV30
j_call: TRBJ1-2
cdr3_nt: TGTGCCTGGAGATTGGCTCCTAACTATGGCTACACCTTC
cdr3_aa: CAWRLAPNYGYTF

d_call: TRBD2
clone_size: .
v_call: TRBV5-1
j_call: TRBJ2-1
cdr3_nt: TGCGCCAGCAGCTTGAGGAGCGGGGGGACAACTCAAAATGAGCAGTTCTTC
cdr3_aa: CASSLRSGGTTQNEQFF

d_call: TRBD2
clone_size: .
v_call: TRBV6-5
j_call: TRBJ2-5
cdr3_nt: TGTGCCAGCAGTTACAATCGGGAGGGCCCCCAAGAGACCCAGTACTTC
cdr3_aa: CASSYNREGPQETQYF

d_call: .
clone_size: .
v_call: TRBV6-1
j_call: TRBJ1-4
cdr3_nt: TGTGCCAGCAGTGGGAGTAGACAGCGCTCTAATGAAAAACTGTTTTTT
cdr3_aa: CASSGSRQRSNEKLFF

d_call: .
clone_size: .
v_call: TRBV7-8
j_call: TRBJ2-2
cdr3_nt: TGTGCCAGCAGCTTAGCCCAGACCGGGGAGCTGTTTTTT
cdr3_aa: CASSLAQTGELFF

d_call: .
clone_size: once
v_call: TRBV23-1
j_call: TRBJ1-2
cdr3_nt: TGCGCCAGCAGTCAATCGGTCCAAGACGGTAAGGGTGGCCTGGGGAGGGGGAACTATGGCTACACCTTC
cdr3_aa: CASSQSVQDGKGGLGRGNYGYTF

d_call: TRBD1
clone_size: .
v_call: TRBV10-3
j_call: TRBJ2-1
cdr3_nt: TGTGCCATCAGTGAGTCCGACAGGGACTACAATGAGCAGTTCTTC
cdr3_aa: CAISESDRDYNEQFF

d_call: .
clone_size: .
v_call: TRBV5-1
j_call: TRBJ1-3
cdr3_nt: TGCGCCAGCAGCTTCGGCCGCTCTGGAAACACCATATATTTT
cdr3_aa: CASSFGRSGNTIYF

d_call: TRBD1
clone_size: .
v_call: TRBV6-1
j_call: TRBJ1-1
cdr3_nt: TGTGCCAGCATATACAGGGGCGAGGCAACTGAAGCTTTCTTT
cdr3_aa: CASIYRGEATEAFF

d_call: .
clone_size: .
v_call: TRBV18
j_call: TRBJ2-5
cdr3_nt: TGTGCCAGCTCACCAGTGGGAGTAGGGGAGACCCAGTACTTC
cdr3_aa: CASSPVGVGETQYF

d_call: TRBD1
clone_size: .
v_call: TRBV30
j_call: TRBJ1-2
cdr3_nt: TGTGCCTGGAGTGTAAGGACAGGAGCCGAGGCCTTC
cdr3_aa: CAWSVRTGAEAF

d_call: .
clone_size: once
v_call: TRBV6-1
j_call: TRBJ1-2
cdr3_nt: TGTGCCAGCAGTGGGGGAAGGTATGGCTACACCTTC
cdr3_aa: CASSGGRYGYTF

d_call: TRBD1
clone_size: .
v_call: TRBV30
j_call: TRBJ1-5
cdr3_nt: TGTGCCTGGAGTCGGACAGGGAATCAGCCCCAGCATTTT
cdr3_aa: CAWSRTGNQPQHF

d_call: .
clone_size: .
v_call: TRBV6-6
j_call: TRBJ2-7
cdr3_nt: TGTGCCAGCAGTTACTCAGACGGGACCTACGAGCAGTACTTC
cdr3_aa: CASSYSDGTYEQYF

d_call: .
clone_size: .
v_call: TRBV11-3
j_call: TRBJ2-3
cdr3_nt: TGTGCCAGCAGCTTACAGGGTGGTACGCAGTATTTT
cdr3_aa: CASSLQGGTQYF

d_call: .
clone_size: .
v_call: TRBV6-6
j_call: TRBJ1-1
cdr3_nt: TGTGCCAGCAGTACCTCGACAGTGTTAGCTTTCTTT
cdr3_aa: CASSTSTVLAFF

d_call: TRBD2
clone_size: .
v_call: TRBV4-2
j_call: TRBJ2-1
cdr3_nt: TGTGCCAGCAGCCAACTAGGACTAGCGGGGACGAATGAGCAGTTCTTC
cdr3_aa: CASSQLGLAGTNEQFF

d_call: .
clone_size: .
v_call: TRBV6-1
j_call: TRBJ1-5
cdr3_nt: TGTGCCAGCAGTGAAGCTGGGGGTCGTCAGCCCCAGCATTTT
cdr3_aa: CASSEAGGRQPQHF

d_call: .
clone_size: .
v_call: TRBV29-1
j_call: TRBJ1-5
cdr3_nt: TGCAGCGTCCCTGTGGGGTTACCTAATCAGCCCCAGCATTTT
cdr3_aa: CSVPVGLPNQPQHF

d_call: .
clone_size: .
v_call: TRBV12-5
j_call: TRBJ1-6
cdr3_nt: TGTGCTAGTGGCACACCCTCGGGTCCCTATAATTCACCCCTCCACTTT
cdr3_aa: CASGTPSGPYNSPLHF

d_call: .
clone_size: .
v_call: TRBV27
j_call: TRBJ1-2
cdr3_nt: TGTGCCAGCAGCACCCGGGGGGGGTTTGGCTACACCTTC
cdr3_aa: CASSTRGGFGYTF

d_call: .
clone_size: .
v_call: TRBV6-6
j_call: TRBJ2-7
cdr3_nt: TGTGCCAGCAGTTCCCGGGACCTTGGCGAATCGCAGTACTTC
cdr3_aa: CASSSRDLGESQYF